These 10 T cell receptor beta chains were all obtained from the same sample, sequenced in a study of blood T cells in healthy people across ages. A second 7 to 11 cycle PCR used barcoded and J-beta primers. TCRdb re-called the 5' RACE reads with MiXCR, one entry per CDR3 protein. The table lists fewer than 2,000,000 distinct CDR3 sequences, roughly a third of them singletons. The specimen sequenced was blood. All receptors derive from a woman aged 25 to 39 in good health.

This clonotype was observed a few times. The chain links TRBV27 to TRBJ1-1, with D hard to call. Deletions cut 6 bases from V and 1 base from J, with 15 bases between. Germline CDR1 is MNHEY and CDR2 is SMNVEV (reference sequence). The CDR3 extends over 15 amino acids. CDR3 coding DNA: TGTGCCAGCAGCTTCGCTCCGACGAAGAACACTGAAGCTTTCTTT. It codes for CASSFAPTKNTEAFF.

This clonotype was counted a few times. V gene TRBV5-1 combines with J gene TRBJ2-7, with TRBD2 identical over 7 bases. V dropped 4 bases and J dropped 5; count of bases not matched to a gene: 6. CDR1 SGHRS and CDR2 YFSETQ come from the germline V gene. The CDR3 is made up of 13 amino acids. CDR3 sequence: CASSRVSGNEQYF. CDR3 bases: TGCGCCAGCAGCCGGGTGAGCGGGAACGAGCAGTACTTC. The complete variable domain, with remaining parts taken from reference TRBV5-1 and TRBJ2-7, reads KAGVTQTPRYLIKTRGQQVTLSCSPISGHRSVSWYQQTPGQGLQFLFEYFSETQRNKGNFPGRFSGRQFSNSRSEMNVSTLELGDSALYLCASSRVSGNEQYFGPGTRLTVT.

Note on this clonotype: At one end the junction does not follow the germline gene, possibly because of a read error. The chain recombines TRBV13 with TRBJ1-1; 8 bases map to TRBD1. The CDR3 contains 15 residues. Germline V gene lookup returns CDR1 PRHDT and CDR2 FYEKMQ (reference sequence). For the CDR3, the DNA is TGTGCCAGCAGCGTAGGACAGGGCGGCCTCACTGAAGCTTTCTTT. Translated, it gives CASSVGQGGLTEAFF.

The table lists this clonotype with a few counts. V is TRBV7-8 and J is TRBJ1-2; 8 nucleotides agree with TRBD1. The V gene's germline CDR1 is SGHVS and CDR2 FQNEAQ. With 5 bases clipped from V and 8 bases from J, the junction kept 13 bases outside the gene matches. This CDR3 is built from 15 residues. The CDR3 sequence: CASSLQAGGASGYTF. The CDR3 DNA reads TGTGCCAGCAGCCTCCAAGCAGGGGGCGCGTCGGGCTACACCTTC.

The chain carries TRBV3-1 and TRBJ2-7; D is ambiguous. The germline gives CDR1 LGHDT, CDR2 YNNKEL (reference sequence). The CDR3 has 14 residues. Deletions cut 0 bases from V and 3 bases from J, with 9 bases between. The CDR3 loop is CASSQEPRNYEQYF. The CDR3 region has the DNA TGTGCCAGCAGCCAAGAACCGCGGAACTACGAGCAGTACTTC.

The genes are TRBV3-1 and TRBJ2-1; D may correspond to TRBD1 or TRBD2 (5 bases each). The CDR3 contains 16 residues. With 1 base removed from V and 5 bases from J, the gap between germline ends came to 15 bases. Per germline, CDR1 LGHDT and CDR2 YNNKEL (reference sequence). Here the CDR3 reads CASSQVVRGPDNEQFF. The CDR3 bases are TGTGCCAGCAGCCAAGTAGTTCGGGGACCGGACAATGAGCAGTTCTTC.

The DNA for the CDR3 is TGTGCCAGCAGTTTCCACGGGACAGGGAACGATGAGCAGTTCTTC. As protein: CASSFHGTGNDEQFF. The chain has TRBV7-9 and TRBJ2-1, with 9 bases aligning to TRBD1. The CDR3 contains 15 residues. J was trimmed by 8 bases and V by 6 bases; bases with no gene match: 11. Germline V gives CDR1 SEHNR, CDR2 FQNEAQ (reference sequence). The complete variable domain, with remaining parts taken from reference TRBV7-9 and TRBJ2-1, reads DTGVSQNPRHKITKRGQNVTFRCDPISEHNRLYWYRQTLGQGPEFLTYFQNEAQLEKSRLLSDRFSAERPKGSFSTLEIQRTEQGDSAMYLCASSFHGTGNDEQFFGPGTRLTVL.

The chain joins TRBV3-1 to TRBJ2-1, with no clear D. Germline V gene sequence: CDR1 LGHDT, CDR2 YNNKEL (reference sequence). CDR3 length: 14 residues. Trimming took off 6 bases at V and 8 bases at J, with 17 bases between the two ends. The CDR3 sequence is CASRDVTQDDEQFF. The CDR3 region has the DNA TGTGCCAGCAGAGACGTCACACAAGACGATGAGCAGTTCTTC.

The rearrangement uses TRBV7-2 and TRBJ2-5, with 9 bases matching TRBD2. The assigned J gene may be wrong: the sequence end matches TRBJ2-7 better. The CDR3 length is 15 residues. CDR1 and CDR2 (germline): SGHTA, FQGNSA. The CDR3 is CASISYSGSYNEQYF. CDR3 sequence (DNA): TGTGCCAGCATCTCCTATAGCGGGAGTTACAACGAGCAGTACTTC.

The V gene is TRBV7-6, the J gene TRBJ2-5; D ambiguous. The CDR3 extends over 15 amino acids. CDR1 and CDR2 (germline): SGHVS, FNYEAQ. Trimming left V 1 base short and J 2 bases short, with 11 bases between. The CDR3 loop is CASSLGRMIQETQYF. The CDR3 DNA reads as TGTGCCAGCAGCTTAGGCCGGATGATTCAAGAGACCCAGTACTTC.